This TCR beta chain derives from a study of blood T cell repertoires in COVID-19. Study context: Acute and convalescent COVID-19 specimens originated in the United States, Italy and Spain. In each case, the material was cDNA or gDNA derived from T cells, B-cell-depleted T cells, or PBMCs.

As originally analysed: Estimation of nucleated cell counts was performed using reference gene primer amplification. Sequencing was performed with immunoSEQ multiplex PCR; in TCRdb, only in-frame clones are kept and a portion is missing. The V and J calls and clone size were taken over from that table, and D and trimming were inferred from the DNA. The sample has about 71,000 clones; 90% are singletons. The length of the CDR3 is 11 residues. Trimming left V 2 bases short and J 10 bases short, with 6 bases between. Germline CDR1 and CDR2: MNHEY and SVGEGT. The sequence derives from a woman in her late teens or twenties with acute or convalescent COVID-19. The chain carries TRBV6-2 or TRBV6-3 and TRBJ1-5; D gene ambiguous. Input material: peripheral blood. The CDR3 here is CASSYGGPQHF. DNA for the CDR3: TGTGCCAGCAGTTACGGCGGCCCCCAGCATTTT.